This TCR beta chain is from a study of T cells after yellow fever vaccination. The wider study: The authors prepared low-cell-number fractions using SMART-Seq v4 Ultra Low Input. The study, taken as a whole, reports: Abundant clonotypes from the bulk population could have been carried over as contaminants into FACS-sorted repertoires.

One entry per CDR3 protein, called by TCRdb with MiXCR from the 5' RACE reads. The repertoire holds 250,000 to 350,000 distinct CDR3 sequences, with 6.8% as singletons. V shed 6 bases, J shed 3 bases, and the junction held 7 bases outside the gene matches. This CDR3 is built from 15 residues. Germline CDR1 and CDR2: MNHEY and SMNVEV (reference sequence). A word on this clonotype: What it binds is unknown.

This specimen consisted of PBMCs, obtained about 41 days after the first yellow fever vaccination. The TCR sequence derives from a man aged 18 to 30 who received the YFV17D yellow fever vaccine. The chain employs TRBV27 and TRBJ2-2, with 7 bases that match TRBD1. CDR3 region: CASRRWGQHTGELFF. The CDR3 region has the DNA TGTGCCAGCAGACGGTGGGGACAGCACACCGGGGAGCTGTTTTTT.